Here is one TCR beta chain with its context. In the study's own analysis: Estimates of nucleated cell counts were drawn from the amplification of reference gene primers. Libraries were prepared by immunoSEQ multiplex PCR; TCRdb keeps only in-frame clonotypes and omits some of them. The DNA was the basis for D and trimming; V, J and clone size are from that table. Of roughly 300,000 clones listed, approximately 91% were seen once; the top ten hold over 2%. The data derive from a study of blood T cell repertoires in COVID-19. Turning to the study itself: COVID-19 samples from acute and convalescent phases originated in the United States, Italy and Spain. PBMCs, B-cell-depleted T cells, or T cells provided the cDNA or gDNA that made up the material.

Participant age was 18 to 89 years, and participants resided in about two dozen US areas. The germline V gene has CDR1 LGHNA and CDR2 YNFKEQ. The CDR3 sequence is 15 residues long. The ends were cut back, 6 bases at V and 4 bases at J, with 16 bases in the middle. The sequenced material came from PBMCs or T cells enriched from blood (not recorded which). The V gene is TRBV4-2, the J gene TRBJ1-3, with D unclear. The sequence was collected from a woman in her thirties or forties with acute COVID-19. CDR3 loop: CASRAEGTWGNTIYF. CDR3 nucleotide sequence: TGTGCCAGCAGGGCAGAGGGCACGTGGGGAAACACCATATATTTT.